The rows below give T cell receptor beta chains drawn from one sample of a study of identical twins. TCRdb re-derived calls from the 5' RACE reads in MiXCR, one entry per CDR3 protein. Of 1.5 million to 2 million distinct CDR3 sequences detected, about 31% appear once; the ten largest clones hold approximately 0.29%. The material sequenced was cord blood. Source of these receptors: a newborn girl in good health. Both conserved end residues are part of each CDR3. A D gene is named only where the DNA matches it firmly. Some rows mark clone size as missing; the rest say once, few, many or name a class of expanded clone.

v_call: TRBV29-1; d_call: TRBD1; clone_size: once; j_call: TRBJ1-5; cdr3_nt: TGCAGCGTTACGACAGGGAGGAGCAATCAGCCCCAGCATTTT; cdr3_aa: CSVTTGRSNQPQHF
v_call: TRBV28; d_call: NA; clone_size: NA; j_call: TRBJ2-7; cdr3_nt: TGTGCCAGCAGTTTACGGCTAGAAGTCTCCTACAATGAGCAGTACTTC; cdr3_aa: CASSLRLEVSYNEQYF
v_call: TRBV7-2; d_call: NA; clone_size: few; j_call: TRBJ1-1; cdr3_nt: TGTGCCAGCAGCGAACAGGGTACCTTGAACACTGAAGCTTTCTTT; cdr3_aa: CASSEQGTLNTEAFF
v_call: TRBV7-2; d_call: TRBD1; clone_size: few; j_call: TRBJ1-1; cdr3_nt: TGTGCCAGCAGCTTAGCAGGACAGGGCACTGAAGCTTTCTTT; cdr3_aa: CASSLAGQGTEAFF
v_call: TRBV7-2; d_call: NA; clone_size: many; j_call: TRBJ2-3; cdr3_nt: TGTGCCAGCAGCTTTATCCCAGATACGCAGTATTTT; cdr3_aa: CASSFIPDTQYF
v_call: TRBV20-1; d_call: NA; clone_size: few; j_call: TRBJ2-1; cdr3_nt: TGCAGTGCTAGTAATAATCGCCCCAATGAGCAGTTCTTC; cdr3_aa: CSASNNRPNEQFF
v_call: TRBV30; d_call: TRBD2; clone_size: few; j_call: TRBJ2-5; cdr3_nt: TGTGCCTGGAGTGTGACTAGCGGGACCCAGTACTTC; cdr3_aa: CAWSVTSGTQYF
v_call: TRBV29-1; d_call: NA; clone_size: NA; j_call: TRBJ1-1; cdr3_nt: TGCAGCACGCGCGGGCAGGCTAACACTGAAGCTTTCTTT; cdr3_aa: CSTRGQANTEAFF
v_call: TRBV20-1; d_call: TRBD2; clone_size: few; j_call: TRBJ2-1; cdr3_nt: TGCAGTGCTAGAGATCCCGCGGGGGGGAGCTCCTACAATGAGCAGTTCTTC; cdr3_aa: CSARDPAGGSSYNEQFF
v_call: TRBV20-1; d_call: TRBD1; clone_size: few; j_call: TRBJ1-2; cdr3_nt: TGCAGTGCTAGGGCACAGGGGAAGGATGGCTACACCTTC; cdr3_aa: CSARAQGKDGYTF
v_call: TRBV20-1; d_call: NA; clone_size: few; j_call: TRBJ2-7; cdr3_nt: TGCAGTGCCCATTCGAGGTGGGACTACGAGCAGTACTTC; cdr3_aa: CSAHSRWDYEQYF
v_call: TRBV3-1; d_call: NA; clone_size: NA; j_call: TRBJ1-2; cdr3_nt: TGTGCCAGCAGCCAGTGGAACGGTAACTATGGCTACACCTTC; cdr3_aa: CASSQWNGNYGYTF
v_call: TRBV7-9; d_call: NA; clone_size: NA; j_call: TRBJ2-5; cdr3_nt: TGTGCCAGCAGCCCTCTAGCGTTACCCATCCAAGAGACCCAGTACTTC; cdr3_aa: CASSPLALPIQETQYF
v_call: TRBV6-5; d_call: TRBD1; clone_size: few; j_call: TRBJ2-7; cdr3_nt: TGTGCCAGCAGTTACCCTTTTCGGACAGGGGATTCCCTCTACGAGCAGTACTTC; cdr3_aa: CASSYPFRTGDSLYEQYF
v_call: TRBV5-1; d_call: NA; clone_size: NA; j_call: TRBJ2-5; cdr3_nt: TGCGCCAGCAGCCCCGGCGTATCTTGGGGGCAAGAGACCCAGTACTTC; cdr3_aa: CASSPGVSWGQETQYF
v_call: TRBV4-1; d_call: NA; clone_size: NA; j_call: TRBJ1-2; cdr3_nt: TGCGCCAGCAGCGCAAGAAGGGGCCCCAACTATGGCTACACCTTC; cdr3_aa: CASSARRGPNYGYTF
v_call: TRBV10-3; d_call: NA; clone_size: NA; j_call: TRBJ1-2; cdr3_nt: TGTGCCATCAGTGACCAGTCTCCCACCAAGTCTGGCGGCTACACCTTC; cdr3_aa: CAISDQSPTKSGGYTF
v_call: TRBV10-1; d_call: NA; clone_size: many; j_call: TRBJ2-7; cdr3_nt: TGCGCCAGCAGTGACGGAGCCTACGAGCAGTACTTC; cdr3_aa: CASSDGAYEQYF
v_call: TRBV18; d_call: TRBD1; clone_size: NA; j_call: TRBJ2-2; cdr3_nt: TGTGCCAGCTCACCCCGGGACAGGGGATCCGGGGAGCTGTTTTTT; cdr3_aa: CASSPRDRGSGELFF
v_call: TRBV27; d_call: TRBD2; clone_size: few; j_call: TRBJ2-3; cdr3_nt: TGTGCCAGCAGTTTATCAGTAGCGGGAGGGTGGCCCACAGATACGCAGTATTTT; cdr3_aa: CASSLSVAGGWPTDTQYF
v_call: TRBV12-5; d_call: NA; clone_size: few; j_call: TRBJ2-2; cdr3_nt: TGTGCTAGTGGTTTGTTAACGGACTGGATCATGAACACCGGGGAGCTGTTTTTT; cdr3_aa: CASGLLTDWIMNTGELFF
v_call: TRBV21-1; d_call: NA; clone_size: NA; j_call: TRBJ2-3; cdr3_nt: TGTGCCAGCAGCAAAGAATCGGGAGGGCCTCTCACAGATACGCAGTATTTT; cdr3_aa: CASSKESGGPLTDTQYF
v_call: TRBV29-1; d_call: TRBD1; clone_size: NA; j_call: TRBJ2-7; cdr3_nt: TGCAGCGTTCGGACAGGTAGGGGGTACGAGCAGTACTTC; cdr3_aa: CSVRTGRGYEQYF
v_call: TRBV20-1; d_call: TRBD1; clone_size: few; j_call: TRBJ2-3; cdr3_nt: TGCAGTGCTGCCTTCCGACAGGGGGGGACAGATACGCAGTATTTT; cdr3_aa: CSAAFRQGGTDTQYF
v_call: TRBV11-2; d_call: NA; clone_size: NA; j_call: TRBJ1-2; cdr3_nt: TGTGCCAGCAGCCCCGGGAGGGGCGAAGCTAACTATGGCTACACCTTC; cdr3_aa: CASSPGRGEANYGYTF
v_call: TRBV20-1; d_call: TRBD1; clone_size: NA; j_call: TRBJ1-5; cdr3_nt: TGCAGTGCTAGGGGGGACAGGGACAATCAGCCCCAGCATTTT; cdr3_aa: CSARGDRDNQPQHF